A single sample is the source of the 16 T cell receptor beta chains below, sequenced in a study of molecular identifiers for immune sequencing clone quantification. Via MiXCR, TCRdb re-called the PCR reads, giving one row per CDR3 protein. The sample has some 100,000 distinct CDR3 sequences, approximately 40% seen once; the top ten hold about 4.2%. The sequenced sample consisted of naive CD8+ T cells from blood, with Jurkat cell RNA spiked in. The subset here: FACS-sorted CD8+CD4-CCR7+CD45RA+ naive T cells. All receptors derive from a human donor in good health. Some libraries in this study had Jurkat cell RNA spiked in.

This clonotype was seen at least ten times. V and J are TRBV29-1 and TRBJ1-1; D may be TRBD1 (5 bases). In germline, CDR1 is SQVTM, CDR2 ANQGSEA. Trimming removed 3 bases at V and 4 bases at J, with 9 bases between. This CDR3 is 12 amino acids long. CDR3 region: CSVDGAGTEAFF. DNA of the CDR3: TGCAGCGTTGATGGGGCTGGCACTGAAGCTTTCTTT.

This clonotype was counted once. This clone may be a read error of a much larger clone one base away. CDR3 in amino acids: CASSQMTSGRAEQNF. CDR3 DNA sequence: TGTGCCAGCAGCCAAATGACTAGCGGGAGGGCGGAGCAGAACTTC. The chain has TRBV14 and TRBJ2-7; TRBD2 matches 14 bases. Germline CDR1 SGHDN, CDR2 FVKESK. The CDR3 is 15 amino acids.

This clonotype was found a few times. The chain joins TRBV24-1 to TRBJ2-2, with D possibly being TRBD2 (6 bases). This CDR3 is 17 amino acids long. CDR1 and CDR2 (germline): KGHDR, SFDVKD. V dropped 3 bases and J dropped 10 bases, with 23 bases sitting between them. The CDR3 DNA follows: TGTGCCACCAGTGATCCCCGCGGGGCTAGACCCCGAGAGGAGCTGTTTTTT. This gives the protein CATSDPRGARPREELFF.

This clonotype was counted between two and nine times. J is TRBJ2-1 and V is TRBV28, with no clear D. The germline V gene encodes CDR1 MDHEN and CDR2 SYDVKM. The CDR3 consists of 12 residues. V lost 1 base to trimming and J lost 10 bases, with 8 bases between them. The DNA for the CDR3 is TGTGCCAGCAGTTTATCCTTCCCGGAGCAGTTCTTC. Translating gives CASSLSFPEQFF.

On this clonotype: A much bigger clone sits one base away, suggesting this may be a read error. CDR3 sequence reads: CASSHEGPDYNEQYF. CDR3 nucleotides: TGTGCCAGCAGCCATGAGGGGCCAGACTACAATGAGCAGTACTTC. This chain joins TRBV4-2 and TRBJ2-1; TRBD1 or TRBD2 may be the D gene (5 bases each). Near its end, the DNA agrees better with TRBJ2-7, so the J call may be wrong. The CDR3 extends over 15 amino acids. Germline V gene sequence: CDR1 LGHNA, CDR2 YNFKEQ.

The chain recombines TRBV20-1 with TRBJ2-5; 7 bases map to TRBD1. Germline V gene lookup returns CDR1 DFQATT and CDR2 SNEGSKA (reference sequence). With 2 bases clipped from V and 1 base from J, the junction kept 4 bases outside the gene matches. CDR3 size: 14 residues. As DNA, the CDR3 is TGCAGTGCTAGAATCCGACAGGGCCAAGAGACCCAGTACTTC. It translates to CSARIRQGQETQYF.

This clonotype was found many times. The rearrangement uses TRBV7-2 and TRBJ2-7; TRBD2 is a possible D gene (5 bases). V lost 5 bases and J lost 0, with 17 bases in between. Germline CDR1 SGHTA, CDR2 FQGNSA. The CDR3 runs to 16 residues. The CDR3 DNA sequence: TGTGCCAGCAGCCTAGGTCGGGTGGGGAGCTCCTACGAGCAGTACTTC. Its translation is CASSLGRVGSSYEQYF.

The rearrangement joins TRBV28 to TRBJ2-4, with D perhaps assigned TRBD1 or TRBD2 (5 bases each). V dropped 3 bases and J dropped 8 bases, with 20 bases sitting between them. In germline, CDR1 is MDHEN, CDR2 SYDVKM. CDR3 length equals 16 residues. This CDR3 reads CASSFTGHKLGDIQYF. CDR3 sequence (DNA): TGTGCCAGCAGTTTCACTGGACATAAGTTGGGGGACATTCAGTACTTC. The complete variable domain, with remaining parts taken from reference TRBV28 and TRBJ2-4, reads DVKVTQSSRYLVKRTGEKVFLECVQDMDHENMFWYRQDPGLGLRLIYFSYDVKMKEKGDIPEGYSVSREKKERFSLILESASTNQTSMYLCASSFTGHKLGDIQYFGAGTRLSVL.

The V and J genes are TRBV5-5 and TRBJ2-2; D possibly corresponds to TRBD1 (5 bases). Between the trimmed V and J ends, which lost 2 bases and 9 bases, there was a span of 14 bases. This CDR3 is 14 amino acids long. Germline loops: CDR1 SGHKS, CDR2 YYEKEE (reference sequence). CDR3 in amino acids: CASSFQGWTWELFF. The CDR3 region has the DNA TGTGCCAGCAGCTTTCAGGGTTGGACCTGGGAGCTGTTTTTT.

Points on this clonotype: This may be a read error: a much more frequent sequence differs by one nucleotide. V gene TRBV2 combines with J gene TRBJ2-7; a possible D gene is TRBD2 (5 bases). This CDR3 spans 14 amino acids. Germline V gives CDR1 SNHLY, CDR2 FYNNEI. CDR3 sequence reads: CAISEVMGDYEQYF. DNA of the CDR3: TGTGCCATCAGTGAAGTGATGGGAGACTACGAGCAGTACTTC.

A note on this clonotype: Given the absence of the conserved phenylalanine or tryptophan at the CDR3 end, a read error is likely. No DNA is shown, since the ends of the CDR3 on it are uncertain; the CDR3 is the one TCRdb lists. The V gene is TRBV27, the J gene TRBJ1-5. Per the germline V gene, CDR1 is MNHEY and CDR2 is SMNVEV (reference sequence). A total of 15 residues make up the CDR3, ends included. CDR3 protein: CASRLGGAGNQPKHY.

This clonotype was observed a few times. Here the CDR3 DNA reads TGTGCCAGCCGGAGAACTGGACAGACGAATGAAAAACTGTTTTTT. Encoded protein: CASRRTGQTNEKLFF. This chain uses TRBV12-3 or TRBV12-4 with TRBJ1-4, with a possible D match to TRBD1 (6 bases). CDR3 size: 15 residues. The V end was cut by 8 bases, the J end by 5 bases, with 18 bases between.

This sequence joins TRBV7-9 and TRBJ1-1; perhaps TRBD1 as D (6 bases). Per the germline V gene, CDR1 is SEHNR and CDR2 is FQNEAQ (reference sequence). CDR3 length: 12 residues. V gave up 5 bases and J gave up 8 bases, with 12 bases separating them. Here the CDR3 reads CASSEQGREAFF. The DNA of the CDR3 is TGTGCCAGCAGCGAACAGGGTAGGGAAGCTTTCTTT.

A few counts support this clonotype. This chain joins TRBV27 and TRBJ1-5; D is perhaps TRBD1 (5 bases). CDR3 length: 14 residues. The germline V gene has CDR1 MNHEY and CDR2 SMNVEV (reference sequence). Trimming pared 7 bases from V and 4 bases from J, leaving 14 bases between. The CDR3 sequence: CASNPAGKNQPQHF. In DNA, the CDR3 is TGTGCCAGCAATCCCGCAGGGAAAAATCAGCCCCAGCATTTT.

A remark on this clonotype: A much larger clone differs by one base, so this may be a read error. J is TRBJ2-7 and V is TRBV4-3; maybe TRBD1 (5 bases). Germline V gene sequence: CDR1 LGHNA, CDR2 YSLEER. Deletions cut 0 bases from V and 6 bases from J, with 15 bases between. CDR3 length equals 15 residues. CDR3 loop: CASSQDSQGSCEQYF. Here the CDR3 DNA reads TGCGCCAGCAGCCAAGATTCCCAGGGCAGCTGCGAGCAGTACTTC.

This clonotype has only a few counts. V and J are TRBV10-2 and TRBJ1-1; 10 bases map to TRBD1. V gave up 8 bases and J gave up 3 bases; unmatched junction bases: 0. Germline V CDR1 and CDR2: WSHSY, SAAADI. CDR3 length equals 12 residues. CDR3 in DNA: TGCGCCAGCGGGACAGGGGACACTGAAGCTTTCTTT. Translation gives CASGTGDTEAFF.